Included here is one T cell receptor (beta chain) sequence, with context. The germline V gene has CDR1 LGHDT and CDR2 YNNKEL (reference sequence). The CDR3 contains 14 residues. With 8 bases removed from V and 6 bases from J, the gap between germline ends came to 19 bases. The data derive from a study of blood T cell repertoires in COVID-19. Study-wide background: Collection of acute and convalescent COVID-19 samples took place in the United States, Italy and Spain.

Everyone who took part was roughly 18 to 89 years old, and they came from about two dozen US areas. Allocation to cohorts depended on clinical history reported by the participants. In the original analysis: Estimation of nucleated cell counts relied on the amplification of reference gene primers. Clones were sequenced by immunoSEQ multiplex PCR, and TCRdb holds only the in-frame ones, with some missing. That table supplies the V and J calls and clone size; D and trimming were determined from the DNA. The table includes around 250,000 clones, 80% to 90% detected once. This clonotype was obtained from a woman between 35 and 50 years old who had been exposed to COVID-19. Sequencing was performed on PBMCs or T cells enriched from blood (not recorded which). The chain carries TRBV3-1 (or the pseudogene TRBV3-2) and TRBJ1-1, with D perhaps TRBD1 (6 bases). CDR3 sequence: CASRNPGDHPEAFF. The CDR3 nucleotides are TGTGCCAGCCGAAACCCAGGGGACCACCCTGAAGCTTTCTTT.